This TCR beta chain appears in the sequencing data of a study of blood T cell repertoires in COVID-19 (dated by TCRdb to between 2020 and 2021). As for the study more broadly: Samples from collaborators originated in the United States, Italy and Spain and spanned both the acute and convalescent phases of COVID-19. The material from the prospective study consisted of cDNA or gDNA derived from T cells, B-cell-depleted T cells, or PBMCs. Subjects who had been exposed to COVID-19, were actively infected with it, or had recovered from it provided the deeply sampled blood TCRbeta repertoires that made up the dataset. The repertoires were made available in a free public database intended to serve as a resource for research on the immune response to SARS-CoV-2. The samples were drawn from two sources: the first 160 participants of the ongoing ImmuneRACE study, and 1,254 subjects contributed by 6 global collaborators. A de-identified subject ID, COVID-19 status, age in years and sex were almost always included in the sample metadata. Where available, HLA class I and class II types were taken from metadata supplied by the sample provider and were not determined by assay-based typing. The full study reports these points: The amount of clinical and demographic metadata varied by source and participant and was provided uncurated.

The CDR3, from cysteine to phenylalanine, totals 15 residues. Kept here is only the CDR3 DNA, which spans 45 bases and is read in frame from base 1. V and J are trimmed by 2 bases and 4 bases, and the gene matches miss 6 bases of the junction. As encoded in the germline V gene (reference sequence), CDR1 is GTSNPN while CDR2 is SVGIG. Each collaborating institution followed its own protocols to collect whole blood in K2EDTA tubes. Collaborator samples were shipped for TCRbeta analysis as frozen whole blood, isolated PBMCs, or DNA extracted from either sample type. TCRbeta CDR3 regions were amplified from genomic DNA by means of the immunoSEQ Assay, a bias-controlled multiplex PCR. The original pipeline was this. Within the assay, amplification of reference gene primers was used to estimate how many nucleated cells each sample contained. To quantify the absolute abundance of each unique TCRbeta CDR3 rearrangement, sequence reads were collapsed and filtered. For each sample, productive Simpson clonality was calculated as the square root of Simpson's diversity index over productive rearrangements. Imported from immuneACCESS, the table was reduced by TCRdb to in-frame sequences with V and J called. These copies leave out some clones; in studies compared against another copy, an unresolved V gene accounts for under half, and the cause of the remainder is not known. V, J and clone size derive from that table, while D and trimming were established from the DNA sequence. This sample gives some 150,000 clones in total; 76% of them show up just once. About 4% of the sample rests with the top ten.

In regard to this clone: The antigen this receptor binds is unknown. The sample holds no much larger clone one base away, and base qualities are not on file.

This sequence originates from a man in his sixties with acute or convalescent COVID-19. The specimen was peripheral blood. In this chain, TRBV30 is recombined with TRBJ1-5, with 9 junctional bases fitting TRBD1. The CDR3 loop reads CAWSWGTGRNQPQHF. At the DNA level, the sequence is TGTGCCTGGAGTTGGGGGACAGGGCGGAATCAGCCCCAGCATTTT.